A single sample gave rise to the 10 T cell receptor beta chains below, sequenced in a study of spatial heterogeneity in lung cancer. Broader study findings: Tumoral mutation counts were tracked by counts of expanded intratumoral alpha and beta TCRs.

TCRdb re-called the 5' RACE reads through MiXCR, storing one row per CDR3 protein. The sample lists approximately 8,500 distinct CDR3 sequences, around 12% occurring once. Documented time point: sample taken at primary tumor resection. No cognate antigen is known for these TCRs. Sequencing used lung tumor tissue, obtained at surgery. These receptors were collected from a male donor with early-stage non-small cell lung cancer.

On this clonotype itself: Being off target in a library aimed at alpha chains, this beta chain has a size of little meaning. This sequence joins TRBV20-1 and TRBJ2-5; 7 bases align to TRBD2. V dropped 8 bases and J dropped 0; count of bases not matched to a gene: 3. The V gene's germline CDR1 is DFQATT and CDR2 SNEGSKA (reference sequence). This CDR3 has 12 residues. The CDR3 sequence is CSPREDQETQYF. The CDR3 DNA is TGCAGTCCTCGGGAGGACCAAGAGACCCAGTACTTC.

This clonotype was observed at least ten times. This beta chain represents an off-target read in a library built for alpha chains; its size is of limited meaning. The chain has TRBV12-3 or TRBV12-4 and TRBJ1-1; 9 positions agree with TRBD1. V was clipped by 3 bases and J by 1 base; unmatched bases: 0. The CDR3 is 14 residues long. The CDR3 sequence: CASSLGQGNTEAFF. The CDR3 nucleotides are TGTGCCAGCAGTTTGGGACAGGGGAACACTGAAGCTTTCTTT.

In this sample, this clonotype turned up many times. Since it is a stray read in a library aimed at alpha chains, this beta chain has a size that is not meaningful. This rearrangement joins TRBV7-6 to TRBJ2-1; 9 nucleotides match TRBD1. J lost 2 bases, V lost 5 bases, and 7 bases had no gene match. Germline assignment: CDR1 SGHVS and CDR2 FNYEAQ. The CDR3 extends over 16 amino acids. The CDR3 protein is CASSRYGTGTYNEQFF. The DNA of the CDR3 is TGTGCCAGCAGCCGATACGGGACAGGGACCTACAATGAGCAGTTCTTC.

This clonotype was found many times. This beta chain is an off-target read within a library intended for alpha chains, so its frequency means little. The chain carries TRBV7-2 and TRBJ1-4; 8 bases align to TRBD1. Germline V lookup: CDR1 SGHTA, CDR2 FQGNSA. CDR3 size: 15 residues. V was pared by 0 bases and J by 8 bases, with 5 bases of the junction left unmatched. For the CDR3, the DNA is TGTGCCAGCAGCTTAGCCGGGACAGGAGAGGAAAAACTGTTTTTT. It yields the protein CASSLAGTGEEKLFF. Looking up the rest from reference TRBV7-2 and TRBJ1-4 gives the full variable domain: GAGVSQSPSNKVTEKGKDVELRCDPISGHTALYWYRQSLGQGLEFLIYFQGNSAPDKSGLPSDRFSAERTGGSVSTLTIQRTQQEDSAVYLCASSLAGTGEEKLFFGSGTQLSVL.

This clonotype came up many times. A library made for alpha chains picked up this beta chain off target, so its size means little. The chain links TRBV5-1 to TRBJ2-2, with a possible D match to TRBD1 (6 bases). Germline V gene data show CDR1 as SGHRS and CDR2 as YFSETQ. The CDR3 covers 17 residues. V dropped 3 bases and J dropped 5 bases, with 20 bases sitting between them. CDR3 in amino acids: CASSSTMMTGLTGELFF. The CDR3 coding sequence is TGCGCCAGCAGCTCCACCATGATGACAGGTCTGACCGGGGAGCTGTTTTTT.

As to this clonotype: This beta chain is an off-target read within a library intended for alpha chains, so its frequency means little. This rearrangement joins TRBV11-2 to TRBJ2-1; 9 positions agree with TRBD2. The germline V gene encodes CDR1 SGHAT and CDR2 FQNNGV. The V and J ends lost 5 bases and 8 bases, in that order; junction bases with no gene match: 13. The CDR3 runs to 16 residues. The CDR3 bases are TGTGCCAGCAGCCGCGCCGGGACTAGCAGTTTCCATGAGCAGTTCTTC. It codes for CASSRAGTSSFHEQFF.

This clonotype was recorded at least ten times. This beta chain came through as a stray read in a library set up for alpha chains, and its size says little. The rearrangement links TRBV3-1 to TRBJ1-1, with D possibly TRBD1 on 5 matching bases. Germline-derived CDR1 and CDR2 are LGHDT and YNNKEL (reference sequence). The CDR3 is 12 residues long. V lost 4 bases, J lost 5 bases, and 8 bases lay in between. CDR3 residues: CASSPEGTEAFF. CDR3 DNA sequence: TGTGCCAGCAGCCCCGAGGGGACTGAAGCTTTCTTT.

As regards this clonotype: This beta chain represents an off-target read in a library built for alpha chains; its size is of limited meaning. V and J are TRBV28 and TRBJ2-1; D perhaps matches TRBD2 (6 bases). The CDR3 length is 14 residues. Germline CDR1 is MDHEN and CDR2 is SYDVKM. The V and J ends lost 6 bases and 7 bases respectively, with 16 bases between them. Here the CDR3 reads CASSPAGLRNEQFF. In DNA form, the CDR3 reads TGTGCCAGCAGCCCGGCGGGACTTAGGAATGAGCAGTTCTTC.

Relative to its sample, this clonotype is medium-sized. In a library made to pick up alpha chains, this beta chain is a stray read with a size that means little. The rearrangement links TRBV2 to TRBJ1-5; 7 nucleotides line up with TRBD1. Germline CDR1 reads SNHLY; CDR2 reads FYNNEI. The CDR3 is 14 residues long. V trimming: 1 base; J trimming: 7 bases; junction bases outside the gene matches: 4. CDR3 sequence reads: CASSEEGAGQPQHF. The CDR3 coding sequence is TGTGCCAGCAGTGAAGAGGGGGCAGGGCAGCCCCAGCATTTT.

In the case of this clonotype: The size of this beta chain means little, since it is a stray read in a library made for alpha chains. J is TRBJ2-7 and V is TRBV7-9; a possible D gene is TRBD2 (5 bases). The CDR3 contains 11 residues. The V gene lost 8 bases and the J gene lost 3 bases, with 8 bases spanning the gap. Germline CDR1 reads SEHNR; CDR2 reads FQNEAQ (reference sequence). The CDR3 DNA sequence: TGTGCCAGCGCAAGCGGCTACGAGCAGTACTTC. Translated: CASASGYEQYF.